These T cell receptor beta chains were read from a single sample in a study of glioma-infiltrating T cells after dendritic cell vaccination. TCRdb's copy holds only in-frame clones and misses some; the assay was immunoSEQ multiplex PCR. The sample lists around 96,000 clones, 79% seen once, with approximately 5.9% in the top ten. Sequencing was performed on blood, taken before dendritic cell vaccination. These TCRs come from a human donor with glioblastoma. CDR3s include the opening cysteine and the closing phenylalanine or tryptophan. A D gene is named only where the DNA matches it firmly. Expanded clones get a size class; other rows say once, few or many, or leave the size out.

TRBJ1-1	-	TRBD1	TRBV10-2	TGCGCCAGCAGTTTTGACAGGGGCACTGAAGCTTTCTTT	CASSFDRGTEAFF
TRBJ1-4	once	-	TRBV4-1	TGCGCCAGCAGCCAAGTCATCTTGGGGCTCACTAATGAAAAACTGTTTTTT	CASSQVILGLTNEKLFF
TRBJ2-1	-	TRBD1	TRBV9	TGTGCCAGCACCGCCCGGGACAGGTCCTACAATGAGCAGTTCTTC	CASTARDRSYNEQFF
TRBJ2-6	-	TRBD2	TRBV5-1	TGCGCCAGCAGCTTTCGGGGGGAGCTGGGAGTCGGGGCCAACGTCCTGACTTTC	CASSFRGELGVGANVLTF
TRBJ2-5	-	-	TRBV5-1	TGCGCCAGCAGCTTTGGACAGCAGCAAGAGACCCAGTACTTC	CASSFGQQQETQYF
TRBJ1-4	-	-	TRBV5-6	TGTGCCAGCAGCTTACGGGGGACAACTAATGAAAAACTGTTTTTT	CASSLRGTTNEKLFF
TRBJ2-7	-	TRBD1	TRBV18	TGTGCCAGCTCACGGGGACAGGGCGCCGAGCAGTACTTC	CASSRGQGAEQYF
TRBJ2-7	-	-	TRBV19	TGTGCCAGTAGTATAGTTTTGAGCTCCTACGAGCAGTACTTC	CASSIVLSSYEQYF
TRBJ1-1	few	-	TRBV6-1	TGTGCCAGCAGTTCCCCCACACCGAACACTGAAGCTTTCTTT	CASSSPTPNTEAFF
TRBJ2-7	-	TRBD1	TRBV30	TGTGCCTGGACTCCGACAGGGGTCAAGTACGAGCAGTACTTC	CAWTPTGVKYEQYF
TRBJ1-1	-	-	TRBV5-1	TGCGCCAGCACCCCCGGACACCCCAACACTGAAGCTTTCTTT	CASTPGHPNTEAFF
TRBJ2-5	-	TRBD1	TRBV2	TGTGCCGGTCAGGGGGACCTCCAAGAGACCCAGTACTTC	CAGQGDLQETQYF
TRBJ1-2	-	-	TRBV19	TGTGCCAGTAGTCCCCAGGGGACTAACTATGGCTACACCTTC	CASSPQGTNYGYTF
TRBJ2-7	-	TRBD2	TRBV5-6	TGTGCCAGCAGCCGTGTTAGCGGGGGGGTCCCCTACGAGCAGTACTTC	CASSRVSGGVPYEQYF
TRBJ2-7	-	TRBD2	TRBV11-3	TGTGCCAGCGACCCGTTCGGGGGGGCCCTCTACGAGCAGTACTTC	CASDPFGGALYEQYF
TRBJ1-2	-	TRBD1	TRBV19	TGTGCCAGTAGAATAGACGGCAGGGGGCGAGGTGGCTACACCTTC	CASRIDGRGRGGYTF
TRBJ2-7	-	TRBD2	TRBV30	TGTGCCTGGAGATACCTAGCGGGAGGTTCCTACGAGCAGTACTTC	CAWRYLAGGSYEQYF
TRBJ2-1	-	TRBD2	TRBV5-8	TGTGCCAGCAGCTTAGGGACTAGCGGGAATAATGAGCAGTTCTTC	CASSLGTSGNNEQFF
TRBJ1-2	-	-	TRBV6-5	TGTGCCAGCAGTTACCTCCGACAGCCCCCCTATGGCTACACCTTC	CASSYLRQPPYGYTF
TRBJ2-7	-	TRBD1	TRBV4-1	TGCGCCAGCAGCCAAGATGCGTTGGACAGGGTAGGGTACGAGCAGTACTTC	CASSQDALDRVGYEQYF
TRBJ1-3	-	TRBD1	TRBV5-1	TGCGCCAGCAGCTCGACAGGGCCTGGAAACACCATATATTTT	CASSSTGPGNTIYF
TRBJ1-2	-	TRBD1	TRBV5-6	TGTGCCAGCAGCTTGGCCACGGTTACTCCGGGACAGGAACTCTTC	CASSLATVTPGQELF
TRBJ1-2	-	-	TRBV6-1	TGTGCCAGCAGTGTCACAGGGTTTGGCTACACCTTC	CASSVTGFGYTF
TRBJ1-2	-	TRBD1	TRBV7-3	TGTGCCAGCAGCTTAACGAACGTACAGGGGGCGTCCGGCTACACCTTC	CASSLTNVQGASGYTF
TRBJ1-3	-	TRBD1	TRBV10-3	TGTGCCACCTCAGGGACAGGGCCTTCCGAAAGTGGAAACACCATATATTTT	CATSGTGPSESGNTIYF
TRBJ2-2	-	-	TRBV2	TGTGCCAGCAGAAAGTACCCGGGACCCCTTGGGACTAACACCGGGGAGCTGTTTTTT	CASRKYPGPLGTNTGELFF
TRBJ1-6	-	-	TRBV2	TGTGCCAGCAGTGCTCTCTTCAATTCACCCCTCCACTTT	CASSALFNSPLHF
TRBJ2-3	-	TRBD2	TRBV7-7	TGTGCTAGCAGCTTAGGACTAGCCGCAGATACGCAGTATTTT	CASSLGLAADTQYF
TRBJ2-7	-	-	TRBV4-1	TGCGCCAGCAGCCAAGATCCAGGCCCCTACGAGCAGTACTTC	CASSQDPGPYEQYF
TRBJ2-1	-	TRBD2	TRBV2	TGTGCCAGCACTAGCGGGGGCCTCAGCTCCTACAATGAGCAGTTCTTC	CASTSGGLSSYNEQFF
TRBJ2-3	-	-	TRBV5-1	TGCGCCAGCAGCGCGGACAACACAGATACGCAGTATTTT	CASSADNTDTQYF
TRBJ2-1	-	TRBD2	TRBV29-1	TGCAGCGTCGAGGGACTAGCGGGAATTGGGGAGCAGTTCTTC	CSVEGLAGIGEQFF
TRBJ1-2	-	TRBD1	TRBV18	TGTGCCAGCTCACCCATACAGGGGGCGAGCTATGGCTACACCTTC	CASSPIQGASYGYTF
TRBJ1-2	-	-	TRBV10-2	TGCGCCAGCACTCCCAGCGGACTCACTGGCTACACCTTC	CASTPSGLTGYTF
TRBJ2-3	-	-	TRBV10-3	TGTGCCATCAGTGAGTACAACCTAGCCCCCACAGATACGCAGTATTTT	CAISEYNLAPTDTQYF
TRBJ1-2	-	-	TRBV6-5	TGTGCCAGCAGCCCTCAGGCCGGCGGCTACACCTTC	CASSPQAGGYTF
TRBJ1-4	-	-	TRBV6-1	TGTGCCAGCATTAGGACAGATGGATTTAATGAAAAACTGTTTTTT	CASIRTDGFNEKLFF
TRBJ2-7	-	-	TRBV21-1	TGTGCCAGCAGCAAAAGGGGCCGGGTACTCCGCCACGAGCAGTACTTC	CASSKRGRVLRHEQYF
TRBJ1-2	-	TRBD1	TRBV2	TGTGCCAGCCGGACAGGGACCTATGGCTACACCTTC	CASRTGTYGYTF
TRBJ1-3	few	TRBD1	TRBV18	TGTGCCAGCTCACCGCCCACCGGGACAGGGGGAAACACCATATATTTT	CASSPPTGTGGNTIYF
TRBJ1-1	-	-	TRBV19	TGTGCCAGTATTCAGGGCAGGGGTATCACTGAAGCTTTCTTT	CASIQGRGITEAFF
TRBJ2-7	-	-	TRBV6-6	TGTGCCAGCAGTTCGGGACTGACGGAGACCTACGAGCAGTACTTC	CASSSGLTETYEQYF
TRBJ1-2	-	-	TRBV18	TGTGCCAGCTCACCCGCGGGACGCCATGGCTACACCTTC	CASSPAGRHGYTF
TRBJ2-7	-	-	TRBV18	TGTGCCAGCTCACCACGGGCAGGGAAGTTAGGGGAGCAGTACTTC	CASSPRAGKLGEQYF
TRBJ1-2	few	TRBD1	TRBV5-1	TGCGCCAGCAGCTTCCAGGGGGCTCAAGGCTACACCTTC	CASSFQGAQGYTF
TRBJ1-1	-	-	TRBV11-2	TGTGCCAGCAGCTTTTCCGGGGGAAGGGACACTGAAGCTTTCTTT	CASSFSGGRDTEAFF
TRBJ2-1	-	TRBD1	TRBV11-2	TGTGCCAGCAGCTTAGTGGGGTGGCAGGGGGTAAATGAGCAGTTCTTC	CASSLVGWQGVNEQFF
TRBJ2-7	-	TRBD2	TRBV5-4	TGTGCCAGCAGCTTGCCCAGCGGGAGGGCGGTTAACGAGCAGTACTTC	CASSLPSGRAVNEQYF
TRBJ2-1	-	TRBD2	TRBV6-5	TGTGCCAGCAGTTGGACTAGCGGGGCCTACAATGAGCAGTTCTTC	CASSWTSGAYNEQFF
TRBJ1-2	once	-	TRBV27	TGTGCCAGCAGTTATAGGGCGGGCAGGGGAGATGGCTACACCTTC	CASSYRAGRGDGYTF
TRBJ2-2	-	-	TRBV25-1	TGTGCCAGCTCACAGGTGCGGGACGGGGAGCTGTTTTTT	CASSQVRDGELFF
TRBJ1-4	few	-	TRBV7-9	TGTGCCAGCAGCTTAGATTCGGTAGTTCGAGAAAAACTGTTTTTT	CASSLDSVVREKLFF
TRBJ1-1	-	-	TRBV7-3	TGTGCCAGCAGCTTAGGGCTCGACACTGAAGCTTTCTTT	CASSLGLDTEAFF